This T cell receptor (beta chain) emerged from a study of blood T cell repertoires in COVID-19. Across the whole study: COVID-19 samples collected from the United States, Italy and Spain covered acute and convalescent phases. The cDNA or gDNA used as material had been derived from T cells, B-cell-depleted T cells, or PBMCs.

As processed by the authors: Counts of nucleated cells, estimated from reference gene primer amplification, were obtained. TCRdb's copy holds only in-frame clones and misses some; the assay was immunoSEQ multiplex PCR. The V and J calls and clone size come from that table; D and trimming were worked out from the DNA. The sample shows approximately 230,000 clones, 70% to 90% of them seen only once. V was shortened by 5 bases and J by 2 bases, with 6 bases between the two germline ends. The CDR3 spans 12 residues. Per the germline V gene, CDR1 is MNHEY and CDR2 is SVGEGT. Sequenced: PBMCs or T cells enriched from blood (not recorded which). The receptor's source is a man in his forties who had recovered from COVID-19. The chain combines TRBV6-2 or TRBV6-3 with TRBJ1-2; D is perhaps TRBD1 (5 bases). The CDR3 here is CASSRQNYGYTF. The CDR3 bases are TGTGCCAGCAGTAGACAGAACTATGGCTACACCTTC.